The present T cell receptor (beta chain) was sequenced within a study of beta chain features in type 1 diabetes. As every portion of the isolated RNA was reverse transcribed, the sequencing read expressed TCRB transcripts. The data were produced by immunoSEQ multiplex PCR, yet TCRdb's version contains in-frame clones alone and is incomplete. Of 150,000 to 200,000 clones listed, roughly 63% were seen once; the top ten hold around 0.096%. Unmatched junction bases numbered 14, after V lost 7 bases and J lost 2 bases. Germline V CDR1 and CDR2: SQVTM, ANQGSEA. This CDR3 is 15 amino acids long. The study's findings and limits: Moderate yet significant TCRB CDR3 shortening was seen in Type 1 diabetes patients in all four CD4+ subsets. There was a possibility that cDNA sequencing over-represented cells with high TCR expression.

Note on this clone: The antigen is undetermined.

What was sequenced was naive CD4+ T cells from blood. This chain joins TRBV29-1 and TRBJ2-7, with 7 bases identical to TRBD1. This TCR derives from a man aged 25-45 years with type 1 diabetes. CDR3 region: CSARNVGTDPYEQYF. The CDR3 DNA reads as TGCAGCGCCAGAAACGTGGGGACAGATCCCTACGAGCAGTACTTC.